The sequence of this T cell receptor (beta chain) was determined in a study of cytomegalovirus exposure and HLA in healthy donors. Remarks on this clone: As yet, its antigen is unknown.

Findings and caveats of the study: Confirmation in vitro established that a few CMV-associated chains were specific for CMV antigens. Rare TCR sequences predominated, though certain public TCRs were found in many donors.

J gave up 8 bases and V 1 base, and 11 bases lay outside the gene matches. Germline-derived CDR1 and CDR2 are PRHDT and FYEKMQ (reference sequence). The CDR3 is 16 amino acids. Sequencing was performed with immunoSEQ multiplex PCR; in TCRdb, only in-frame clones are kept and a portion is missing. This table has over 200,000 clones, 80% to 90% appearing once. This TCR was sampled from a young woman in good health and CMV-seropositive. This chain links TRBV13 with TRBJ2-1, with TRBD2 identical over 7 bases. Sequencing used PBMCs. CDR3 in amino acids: CASSLVSGLGLDEQFF. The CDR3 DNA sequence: TGTGCCAGCAGCTTAGTATCAGGACTAGGGCTCGATGAGCAGTTCTTC. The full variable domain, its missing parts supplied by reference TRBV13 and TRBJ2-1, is AAGVIQSPRHLIKEKRETATLKCYPIPRHDTVYWYQQGPGQDPQFLISFYEKMQSDKGSIPDRFSAQQFSDYHSELNMSSLELGDSALYFCASSLVSGLGLDEQFFGPGTRLTVL.